This TCR beta chain was observed in a study of OX40 agonist ivuxolimab in advanced cancers. General study findings and limits: Undetermined was the antigen specificity of the expanded peripheral T cells.

In the case of this clone: Its specificity is not known.

Germline CDR1 ENHRY, CDR2 SYGVKD. Trimming left V 0 bases short and J 5 bases short, with 2 bases between. CDR3 length: 11 residues. Profiled with immunoSEQ multiplex PCR; TCRdb holds only in-frame clones, not every one. The repertoire holds nearly 8,500 clones, 65% to 80% seen once, with approximately 48% in the top ten. The starting material was CD4+ or CD8+ T cells sorted from blood, obtained in a trial of the OX40 agonist ivuxolimab. The V and J genes are TRBV10-3 and TRBJ2-7, with D hard to call. The TCR originated in an adult with an advanced solid tumor such as melanoma, head and neck, liver or kidney cancer. CDR3 sequence (DNA): TGTGCCATCAGTGAGTCGAACGAGCAGTACTTC. Translating it yields CAISESNEQYF.